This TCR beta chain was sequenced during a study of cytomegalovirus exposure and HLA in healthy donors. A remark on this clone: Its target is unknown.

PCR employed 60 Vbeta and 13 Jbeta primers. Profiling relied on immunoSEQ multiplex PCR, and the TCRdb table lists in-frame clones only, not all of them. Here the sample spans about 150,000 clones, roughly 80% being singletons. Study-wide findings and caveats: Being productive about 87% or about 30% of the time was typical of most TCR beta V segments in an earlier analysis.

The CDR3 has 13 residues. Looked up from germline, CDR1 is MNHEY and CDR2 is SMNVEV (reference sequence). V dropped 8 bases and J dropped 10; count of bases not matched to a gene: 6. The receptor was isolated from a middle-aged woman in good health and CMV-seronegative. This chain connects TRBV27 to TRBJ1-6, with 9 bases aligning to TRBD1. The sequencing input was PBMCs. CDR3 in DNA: TGTGCCAGCGGGGGGACAGGGCGATCACCCCTCCACTTT. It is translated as CASGGTGRSPLHF.